The 13 T cell receptor beta chains below were found in one sample sequenced in a study of Ad26.COV2.S vaccination and SARS-CoV-2 variants. The table came from immunoSEQ multiplex PCR; TCRdb's copy has only in-frame clones and leaves some out. The sample records approximately 480,000 clones, roughly nine tenths being singletons. Described treatment: around 19 received Ad26.COV2.S at low or high dose, single or two shots; 5 received placebo; per-sample allocation not given. Following the first vaccine or placebo injection, samples were taken on day 63. Sequencing was performed on peripheral blood, taken in a trial of Ad26.COV2.S vaccine versus placebo. The receptors stem from a person between 18 and 65 years old who received the Ad26.COV2.S COVID-19 vaccine or a placebo.

This clone appeared once. The V gene is TRBV27, the J gene TRBJ1-1; no definite D call. The CDR3 loop spans 13 amino acids. Trimming pared 4 bases from V and 0 bases from J, leaving 6 bases between. Per germline, CDR1 MNHEY and CDR2 SMNVEV (reference sequence). DNA for the CDR3: TGTGCCAGCAGTTCGACGGTGAACACTGAAGCTTTCTTT. Its protein is CASSSTVNTEAFF.

The chain uses TRBV12-3 or TRBV12-4 and TRBJ2-7; D remains ambiguous. The CDR3 length is 13 residues. The V end was cut by 2 bases, the J end by 4 bases, with 9 bases between. CDR3 region: CASSLTLRYEQYF. CDR3 bases: TGTGCCAGCAGTTTAACCCTGCGATACGAGCAGTACTTC.

The genes are TRBV9 and TRBJ2-1; 8 bases line up with TRBD1. Germline-derived CDR1 and CDR2 are SGDLS and YYNGEE. The CDR3 has 15 residues. Losses at the gene ends were 4 bases for V and 3 bases for J; bases not matched to a gene: 6. The CDR3 bases are TGTGCCAGCAGCCAAGGACAGGGAATCTACAATGAGCAGTTCTTC. Translating it yields CASSQGQGIYNEQFF. The full variable domain, its missing parts supplied by reference TRBV9 and TRBJ2-1, is DSGVTQTPKHLITATGQRVTLRCSPRSGDLSVYWYQQSLDQGLQFLIQYYNGEERAKGNILERFSAQQFPDLHSELNLSSLELGDSALYFCASSQGQGIYNEQFFGPGTRLTVL.

This chain connects TRBV28 to TRBJ2-5, with 9 bases matching TRBD1. The CDR3 length is 14 residues. The V and J ends lost 5 bases and 5 bases, in that order; junction bases with no gene match: 6. Germline assignment: CDR1 MDHEN and CDR2 SYDVKM. CDR3 in amino acids: CASSLDRGGETQYF. The CDR3 DNA reads TGTGCCAGCAGTCTGGACAGGGGCGGGGAGACCCAGTACTTC.

Only one count was recorded for this clone. The rearrangement joins TRBV9 to TRBJ2-7; D might be TRBD1 (6 bases). The ends were cut back, 2 bases at V and 4 bases at J, with 13 bases in the middle. Germline CDR1 reads SGDLS; CDR2 reads YYNGEE. This CDR3 comprises 14 residues. CDR3 DNA: TGTGCCAGCAGCGTCGGGGACACGAATTACGAGCAGTACTTC. Translated: CASSVGDTNYEQYF.

The DNA for the CDR3 is TGTGCCAGCAGCTCGGGAGAGAGCGGGAGGGATCGGGATGAGCAGTTCTTC. It codes for CASSSGESGRDRDEQFF. V and J are TRBV11-2 and TRBJ2-1; TRBD2 agrees at 10 bases. V shed 4 bases and J 8 bases; nucleotides not matched to a gene: 14. Looked up from germline, CDR1 is SGHAT and CDR2 is FQNNGV. The CDR3 runs 17 residues.

The V call is TRBV12-3 or TRBV12-4, the J call TRBJ2-7; no clear D gene. The CDR3 is 13 residues long. V was shortened by 7 bases and J by 4 bases, with 14 bases between the two germline ends. In DNA form, the CDR3 reads TGTGCCAGCACCTCGGGTAATAGATACGAGCAGTACTTC. Translating gives CASTSGNRYEQYF.

In this sample, this clone turned up many times. In DNA form, the CDR3 reads TGTGCCTGGAGTGAGAGGCGGCCGATGAACACTGAAGCTTTCTTT. As protein: CAWSERRPMNTEAFF. The chain has TRBV30 and TRBJ1-1; no clear D. The CDR3 has 15 amino acids. V was cut by 1 base and J by 0 bases, with 12 bases left in between. CDR1 is GTSNPN, CDR2 SVGIG, per germline (reference sequence).

The chain combines TRBV28 with TRBJ2-7, with 8 bases fitting TRBD1. The ends lost 1 base at V and 4 bases at J; junction bases unmatched: 3. Germline CDR1 is MDHEN and CDR2 is SYDVKM. CDR3 length: 14 residues. CDR3 sequence: CASSLSGGKYEQYF. As DNA, the CDR3 is TGTGCCAGCAGTTTATCAGGGGGCAAGTACGAGCAGTACTTC.

This clone occurred a few times. This rearrangement joins TRBV28 to TRBJ1-2; perhaps TRBD1 as D (6 bases). Trimming cost V 5 bases and J 4 bases, with 17 bases left between them. This CDR3 spans 15 amino acids. Germline values: CDR1 MDHEN, CDR2 SYDVKM. The CDR3 reads CASSMGADRGYGYTF. CDR3 coding DNA: TGTGCCAGCAGTATGGGGGCGGACCGGGGCTATGGCTACACCTTC.

This clone came up a few times. The chain combines TRBV6-1 with TRBJ2-7, with D hard to call. This CDR3 spans 15 amino acids. The germline V gene encodes CDR1 MNHNS and CDR2 SASEGT. V dropped 1 base and J dropped 3 bases, with 13 bases sitting between them. The CDR3 DNA is TGTGCCAGCAGTGAAGATCCGCGGAGAAACTACGAGCAGTACTTC. It specifies CASSEDPRRNYEQYF.

This rearrangement joins TRBV28 to TRBJ2-2; D may be TRBD2 (6 bases). Germline CDR1 MDHEN, CDR2 SYDVKM. V dropped 6 bases and J dropped 6 bases, with 20 bases sitting between them. This CDR3 region has 16 residues. The CDR3: CASSSERVLIAGELFF. CDR3 DNA sequence: TGTGCCAGCAGCTCCGAGCGGGTCCTGATAGCCGGGGAGCTGTTTTTT.

V and J are TRBV6-2 or TRBV6-3 and TRBJ1-2, with D unresolved. The CDR3 consists of 15 residues. Germline V gives CDR1 MNHEY, CDR2 SVGEGT. Trimming cost V 5 bases and J 0 bases, with 13 bases left between them. The CDR3 is CASSPRTAANYGYTF. The DNA for the CDR3 is TGTGCCAGCAGTCCACGGACGGCCGCTAACTATGGCTACACCTTC.